This record looks at one T cell receptor (beta chain) sequence and its context. Antigen specificity is unknown. This sample is drawn from a study of shared clonotypes between healthy human individuals. Sequencing used immunoSEQ multiplex PCR; TCRdb keeps in-frame clones, though not all of them. The sample holds some 2.3 million clones; 85% to 95% are singletons and the top ten take 0.39%. CD4+ cell separation produced CD45RA+ naive and CD45RA-negative memory subsets. Study-level results: Naive subsets tended to show greater estimated richness than memory subsets. Generation probability values for non-shared clonotypes were lower than those for clonotypes shared by all four donors.

The CDR3 contains 13 residues. The germline gives CDR1 LNHNV, CDR2 YYDKDF (reference sequence). Trimming cost V 5 bases and J 0 bases, with 8 bases left between them. This clonotype was obtained from a man younger than 35 in good health. Some clones in this sample may be carry-over from other donors' samples. The genes are TRBV15 and TRBJ2-7; D is ambiguous. Specimen: naive CD4+ T cells from PBMCs. Subset denoted: CD45RA+ positively selected. CDR3 residues: CATSFRNSYEQYF. CDR3 coding DNA: TGTGCCACCAGCTTCCGGAACTCCTACGAGCAGTACTTC.